Listed below are T cell receptor beta chains from one sample, sequenced in a study of CD8+ T cells in alopecia areata. The data were produced by immunoSEQ multiplex PCR, yet TCRdb's version contains in-frame clones alone and is incomplete. This table holds 150,000 or so clones, more than 45% found once. The sample in question was CD8+ T cells sorted from blood, obtained at week 0. The receptors were sampled from a human donor with alopecia areata. Both conserved end residues are part of each CDR3. The order of the fields is V gene, clone size, D gene, J gene, CDR3 protein, CDR3 DNA. The D gene is left open where the match is weak. Expanded clones are given a class, and other clones once, few, many or no size at all.

>TRBV7-2|few|TRBD1|TRBJ2-3
CASSVGTVSTDTQYF
TGTGCCAGCAGCGTAGGGACAGTAAGCACAGATACGCAGTATTTT
>TRBV6-4|-|-|TRBJ2-5
CASSKETQYF
TGTGCCAGCTCCAAAGAGACCCAGTACTTC
>TRBV7-2|-|-|TRBJ2-1
CASSHGPEQFF
TGTGCCAGCAGCCATGGGCCCGAGCAGTTCTTC
>TRBV27|-|TRBD2|TRBJ2-1
CASSLTGGYNEQFF
TGTGCCAGCAGTTTAACGGGGGGATACAATGAGCAGTTCTTC
>TRBV25-1|once|TRBD1|TRBJ1-6
CASSGSFRDSGGPLHF
TGTGCCAGCAGTGGGAGTTTCAGGGACAGTGGAGGACCCCTCCACTTT
>TRBV29-1|-|-|TRBJ1-2
CSVVRDTTDGYTF
TGCAGCGTTGTCCGGGACACCACCGATGGCTACACCTTC
>TRBV6-5|-|-|TRBJ2-5
CASSPGTNSQETQYF
TGTGCCAGCAGCCCGGGGACCAATTCCCAAGAGACCCAGTACTTC
>TRBV25-1|-|-|TRBJ2-5
CASSKETQYF
TGTGCCAGCAGCAAAGAGACCCAGTACTTC
>TRBV25-1|-|-|TRBJ1-6
CASSENRRDSPLHF
TGTGCCAGCAGTGAAAACAGGAGGGATTCACCCCTCCACTTT
>TRBV20-1|once|-|TRBJ2-7
CSARVGNEQYF
TGCAGTGCTAGAGTAGGGAACGAGCAGTACTTC
>TRBV7-6|-|-|TRBJ2-1
CASTQDGGRYNEQFF
TGTGCCAGCACCCAAGACGGGGGCAGGTACAATGAGCAGTTCTTC
>TRBV7-9|few|-|TRBJ2-1
CASSRGTGAGQFF
TGTGCCAGCAGCCGAGGGACCGGGGCTGGGCAGTTCTTC
>TRBV11-2|-|-|TRBJ2-1
CASSLQNEQFF
TGTGCCAGCAGCCTCCAAAATGAGCAGTTCTTC
>TRBV7-9|-|-|TRBJ1-4
CASSLGYDEKLFF
TGTGCCAGCAGCTTAGGCTACGATGAAAAACTGTTTTTT
>TRBV7-6|-|-|TRBJ2-7
CASSLGDSYEQYF
TGTGCCAGCAGCTTAGGCGACTCCTACGAGCAGTACTTC
>TRBV4-3|few|TRBD2|TRBJ2-2
CASSPRLAGGDTGELFF
TGCGCCAGCAGCCCCCGACTAGCGGGGGGCGACACCGGGGAGCTGTTTTTT
>TRBV19|few|TRBD2|TRBJ2-3
CASRLADESTDTQYF
TGTGCCAGCCGACTAGCGGATGAAAGCACAGATACGCAGTATTTT
>TRBV4-1|-|TRBD1|TRBJ1-2
CASSQDGQGAYGYTF
TGCGCCAGCAGCCAAGATGGCCAGGGGGCCTATGGCTACACCTTC
>TRBV29-1|-|-|TRBJ2-5
CSAKRAGKGDEQYF
TGCAGCGCCAAGAGAGCGGGGAAGGGGGATGAGCAGTACTTC
>TRBV5-8|-|-|TRBJ1-2
CASSQDRNNYGYTF
TGCGCCAGCAGCCAAGACAGAAACAACTATGGCTACACCTTC
>TRBV10-2|-|-|TRBJ1-1
CASSPGRNTEAFF
TGCGCCAGCAGCCCGGGTAGGAACACTGAAGCTTTCTTT
>TRBV10-1|few|-|TRBJ1-1
CASSVKRDGEAFF
TGCGCCAGCAGTGTTAAAAGGGACGGTGAAGCTTTCTTT
>TRBV25-1|-|TRBD1|TRBJ1-5
CASSEVGQLVQPQHF
TGTGCCAGCAGTGAGGTGGGACAGCTCGTCCAGCCCCAGCATTTT
>TRBV5-4|-|-|TRBJ2-2
CASSYKGAGELFF
TGTGCCAGCAGCTATAAGGGAGCCGGGGAGCTGTTTTTT
>TRBV7-2|few|TRBD1|TRBJ1-5
CASSPETGGRDQPQHF
TGTGCCAGCAGCCCGGAGACAGGGGGCAGGGATCAGCCCCAGCATTTT
>TRBV25-1|-|-|TRBJ2-7
CASSDREEQYF
TGTGCCAGCAGTGACAGGGAGGAGCAGTACTTC
>TRBV29-1|-|-|TRBJ1-2
CSVEAPGLNYGYTF
TGCAGCGTTGAAGCTCCGGGACTTAACTATGGCTACACCTTC
>TRBV7-6|-|-|TRBJ1-1
CASSKTGMNTEAFF
TGTGCCAGCAGTAAAACAGGGATGAACACTGAAGCTTTCTTT
>TRBV10-2|many|-|TRBJ1-2
CASSESKGVNYGYTF
TGCGCCAGCAGTGAGTCAAAGGGGGTGAACTATGGCTACACCTTC
>TRBV4-1|-|TRBD2|TRBJ2-2
CASSQDGTSGEELFF
TGCGCCAGCAGCCAAGATGGGACTAGCGGGGAGGAGCTGTTTTTT
>TRBV30|-|-|TRBJ2-1
CAWSWVANEQFF
TGTGCCTGGAGTTGGGTCGCCAATGAGCAGTTCTTC
>TRBV6-5|-|-|TRBJ1-1
CASSVYPRTEAFF
TGTGCCAGCAGTGTCTATCCCCGCACTGAAGCTTTCTTT
>TRBV30|-|-|TRBJ1-2
CAWRGGSGYTF
TGTGCCTGGAGAGGGGGAAGCGGCTACACCTTC
>TRBV11-2|-|-|TRBJ2-7
CASSSGYEQYF
TGTGCCAGCAGCTCAGGCTACGAGCAGTACTTC
>TRBV6-5|-|-|TRBJ2-3
CASSYNEDTDTQYF
TGTGCCAGCAGTTACAATGAGGACACAGATACGCAGTATTTT
>TRBV27|-|-|TRBJ1-1
CASSLTRGTEAFF
TGTGCCAGCAGTCTGACCCGGGGGACTGAAGCTTTCTTT
>TRBV11-2|once|-|TRBJ1-1
CASSLGYGNTEAFF
TGTGCCAGCAGCTTAGGGTACGGGAACACTGAAGCTTTCTTT
>TRBV4-3|-|TRBD1|TRBJ2-1
CASSPDRAGYNEQFF
TGCGCCAGCAGCCCGGACAGGGCTGGCTACAATGAGCAGTTCTTC
>TRBV29-1|few|TRBD2|TRBJ2-1
CSVEFGGGAIEQFF
TGCAGCGTTGAATTCGGCGGGGGGGCTATTGAGCAGTTCTTC
>TRBV29-1|few|TRBD1|TRBJ2-7
CSVEGQGVLGSYEQYF
TGCAGCGTTGAGGGACAGGGAGTTTTAGGTTCCTACGAGCAGTACTTC
>TRBV4-3|-|-|TRBJ1-1
CASSRTPNTEAFF
TGCGCCAGCAGCCGGACACCGAACACTGAAGCTTTCTTT
>TRBV27|few|TRBD1|TRBJ2-7
CASSYRGPYEQYF
TGTGCCAGCAGCTACAGGGGTCCCTACGAGCAGTACTTC
>TRBV29-1|few|-|TRBJ2-4
CSADVAPDQNIQYF
TGCAGCGCCGACGTAGCTCCGGATCAAAACATTCAGTACTTC
>TRBV14|-|-|TRBJ2-3
CASSRYIRSPTDTQYF
TGTGCCAGCAGCCGATACATACGTTCCCCCACAGATACGCAGTATTTT
>TRBV30|-|-|TRBJ1-2
CAWSRPGEDYGYTF
TGTGCCTGGAGTAGGCCAGGGGAGGACTATGGCTACACCTTC
>TRBV29-1|few|-|TRBJ1-2
CSVVADNYGYTF
TGCAGCGTTGTCGCGGATAACTATGGCTACACCTTC
>TRBV4-3|-|TRBD2|TRBJ2-1
CASSQDGGGNEQFF
TGCGCCAGCAGCCAAGACGGCGGGGGGAATGAGCAGTTCTTC
>TRBV2|-|TRBD1|TRBJ1-2
CASSRDSLPMNYGYTF
TGTGCCAGCAGTAGGGACAGCCTACCGATGAACTATGGCTACACCTTC
>TRBV27|once|-|TRBJ2-1
CASSGPGGRGATSEQFF
TGTGCCAGCAGTGGCCCGGGCGGGCGGGGAGCCACCAGTGAGCAGTTCTTC
>TRBV30|-|-|TRBJ1-1
CAWKGPGRFTEAFF
TGTGCCTGGAAGGGCCCAGGGAGGTTCACTGAAGCTTTCTTT
>TRBV6-6|-|TRBD1|TRBJ2-1
CATGQHNEQFF
TGTGCCACGGGACAGCACAATGAGCAGTTCTTC
>TRBV6-5|-|TRBD1|TRBJ1-1
CASSLDRGTEAFF
TGTGCCAGCAGCCTGGACAGGGGAACTGAAGCTTTCTTT
>TRBV30|-|-|TRBJ1-2
CAWSSGSYGYTF
TGTGCCTGGAGTTCGGGTTCCTATGGCTACACCTTC